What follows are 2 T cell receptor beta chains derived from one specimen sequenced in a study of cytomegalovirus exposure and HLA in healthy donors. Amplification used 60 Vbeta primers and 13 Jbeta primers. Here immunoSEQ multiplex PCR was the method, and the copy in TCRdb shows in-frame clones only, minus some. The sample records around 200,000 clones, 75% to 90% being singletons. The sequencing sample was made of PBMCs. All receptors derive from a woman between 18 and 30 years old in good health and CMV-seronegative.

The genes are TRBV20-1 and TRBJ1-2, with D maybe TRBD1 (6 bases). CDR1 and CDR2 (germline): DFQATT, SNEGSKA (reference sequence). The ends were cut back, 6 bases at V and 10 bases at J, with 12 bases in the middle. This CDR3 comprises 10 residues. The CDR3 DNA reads TGCAGTGCGCCCTGGACAGTCTACACCTTC. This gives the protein CSAPWTVYTF.

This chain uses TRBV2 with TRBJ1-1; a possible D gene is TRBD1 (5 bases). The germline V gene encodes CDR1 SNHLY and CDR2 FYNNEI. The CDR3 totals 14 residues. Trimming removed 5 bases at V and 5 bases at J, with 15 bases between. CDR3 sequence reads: CASSSEGVETEAFF. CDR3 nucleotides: TGTGCCAGCAGTTCGGAAGGGGTTGAGACTGAAGCTTTCTTT.